What follows are 30 T cell receptor beta chains derived from one specimen sequenced in a study of cytomegalovirus exposure and HLA in healthy donors. The PCR employed 60 Vbeta primers together with 13 Jbeta primers. TCRdb's copy holds only in-frame clones and misses some; the assay was immunoSEQ multiplex PCR. In the table there are 150,000 to 200,000 clones, just under 80% of which are singletons. The sequenced sample consisted of PBMCs. The receptors derive from a woman in her forties or fifties in good health and CMV-seropositive.

Remarks on this clone: The same CDR3 also results from other DNA sequences found in this sample. The rearrangement uses TRBV7-8 and TRBJ1-5; 7 bases map to TRBD1. V lost 9 bases, J lost 2 bases, and 4 bases stayed unmatched. The germline CDR1 and CDR2 sequences are SGHVS and FQNEAQ. There are 13 residues in the CDR3. This chain's CDR3 is CASSTGGNQPQHF. The CDR3 coding sequence is TGTGCCAGTAGTACAGGGGGCAATCAGCCCCAGCATTTT.

The gene calls are TRBV2 and TRBJ1-6, with TRBD1 as a possible D gene (5 bases). The CDR3 is made up of 13 amino acids. V lost 11 bases and J lost 10, with 18 bases in between. The germline CDR1 and CDR2 sequences are SNHLY and FYNNEI. The CDR3 bases are TGTGCCCAAGGGGAGGGGAAACGGTCACCCCTCCACTTT. It specifies CAQGEGKRSPLHF.

The J gene is TRBJ1-2, the V gene TRBV14; 7 positions agree with TRBD1. CDR3 length: 15 amino acids. The germline V gene encodes CDR1 SGHDN and CDR2 FVKESK. Trimming at V came to 2 bases and at J to 8 bases, leaving 11 bases not matched to a gene. In nucleotides, the CDR3 is TGTGCCAGCAGCCAACTGAGGGGGCCGATGTTAGGCTACACCTTC. Translating it yields CASSQLRGPMLGYTF.

The chain recombines TRBV10-3 with TRBJ1-2; TRBD1 matches at 8 bases. Looked up from germline, CDR1 is ENHRY and CDR2 is SYGVKD. V lost 8 bases to trimming and J lost 2 bases; unmatched junction nucleotides: 4. The CDR3 consists of 13 residues. Here the CDR3 reads CAIGAGGNYGYTF. The DNA for the CDR3 is TGTGCCATCGGGGCAGGGGGCAACTATGGCTACACCTTC.

The chain has TRBV6-5 and TRBJ2-7; a possible D gene is TRBD1 (6 bases). Trimming took off 6 bases at V and 6 bases at J, with 18 bases between the two ends. Germline V gene lookup returns CDR1 MNHEY and CDR2 SVGAGI. The CDR3 spans 14 residues. The CDR3 DNA follows: TGTGCCAGCAGATATAACAGGGATTTCAGCGAGCAGTACTTC. Protein sequence: CASRYNRDFSEQYF.

J is TRBJ2-3 and V is TRBV7-3, with D unresolved. CDR1 is SGHTA, CDR2 FQGTGA, per germline. The CDR3 is 14 amino acids. Trimming shortened V by 5 bases and J by 8 bases, and 17 bases separated the two germline ends. The CDR3, as DNA: TGTGCCAGCAGCGCCCCATGGCTCGGCGGTACGCAGTATTTT. This encodes CASSAPWLGGTQYF.

The CDR3, as DNA: TGTGCCAGCTCAAACCCAGGGACAGGGGTGCCTCGTGCTACAGATACGCAGTATTTT. This gives the protein CASSNPGTGVPRATDTQYF. V and J are TRBV18 and TRBJ2-3; 10 bases are a match to TRBD1. The CDR3 is made up of 19 amino acids. Germline V gene lookup returns CDR1 KGHSH and CDR2 LQKENI. V shed 5 bases, J shed 3 bases, and the junction held 17 bases outside the gene matches.

The rearrangement uses TRBV5-1 and TRBJ2-2, with D maybe TRBD1 (5 bases). CDR3 size: 14 residues. The germline CDR1 and CDR2 sequences are SGHRS and YFSETQ. Trimming stripped 4 bases from V and 4 bases from J, with 11 bases between. CDR3 bases: TGCGCCAGCAGCATCTCAGGGTTCACCGGGGAGCTGTTTTTT. It codes for CASSISGFTGELFF.

The V gene is TRBV6-5, the J gene TRBJ2-4; D possibly corresponds to TRBD2 (5 bases). The CDR3 runs 13 residues. V shed 2 bases and J shed 6 bases, with 8 bases lying between them. Germline V gene sequence: CDR1 MNHEY, CDR2 SVGAGI. The CDR3 sequence: CASSYGEGNIQYF. The DNA of the CDR3 is TGTGCCAGCAGTTACGGAGAGGGAAACATTCAGTACTTC.

The V and J genes are TRBV27 and TRBJ1-2; 11 bases map to TRBD1. There are 15 residues in the CDR3. Germline values: CDR1 MNHEY, CDR2 SMNVEV (reference sequence). V lost 6 bases and J lost 7; bases outside the gene matches: 10. The CDR3 here is CASRVSGTGGGGYTF. DNA for the CDR3: TGTGCCAGCAGGGTCTCCGGGACAGGGGGTGGTGGCTACACCTTC.

This clone was found a few times. The CDR3 spells CASGRTGRPTDTQYF. The CDR3 nucleotides are TGTGCCAGCGGACGGACAGGGCGGCCCACAGATACGCAGTATTTT. J is TRBJ2-3 and V is TRBV7-2; 8 nucleotides align to TRBD1. V was clipped by 8 bases and J by 2 bases; unmatched bases: 9. CDR3 length equals 15 residues. CDR1 and CDR2 (germline): SGHTA, FQGNSA.

V is TRBV7-9 and J is TRBJ2-1; the match to TRBD2 covers 7 bases. The germline V gene has CDR1 SEHNR and CDR2 FQNEAQ (reference sequence). The CDR3 has 14 residues. With V trimmed by 4 bases and J by 3 bases, 3 bases remained unmatched. CDR3 sequence (DNA): TGTGCCAGCAGCTCTAGCGGAAACTACAATGAGCAGTTCTTC. The encoded protein is CASSSSGNYNEQFF.

The CDR3 here is CASSRGIAGGHNEQFF. CDR3 bases: TGTGCCAGCAGCCGGGGGATAGCGGGAGGTCACAATGAGCAGTTCTTC. This rearrangement joins TRBV7-9 to TRBJ2-1, with 10 bases identical to TRBD2. The CDR3 runs 16 residues. The J segment lost 5 bases and the V segment lost 5 bases, leaving 9 bases of the junction unmatched. Germline V CDR1 and CDR2: SEHNR, FQNEAQ (reference sequence).

This chain connects TRBV7-9 to TRBJ2-5; tentatively, D is TRBD1 (5 bases). The CDR3 has 14 residues. Deletions cut 5 bases from V and 2 bases from J, with 12 bases between. Germline CDR1 and CDR2: SEHNR and FQNEAQ (reference sequence). This chain's CDR3 is CASSPQGFQETQYF. In DNA form, the CDR3 reads TGTGCCAGCAGCCCCCAGGGTTTTCAAGAGACCCAGTACTTC.

J is TRBJ1-5 and V is TRBV19; D uncertain. Germline V CDR1 and CDR2: LNHDA, SQIVND (reference sequence). V gave up 7 bases and J gave up 2 bases, with 15 bases separating them. The CDR3 has 15 residues. In nucleotides, the CDR3 is TGTGCCAGTAAGGCCCTCGGGGTTGGCAATCAGCCCCAGCATTTT. This codes for CASKALGVGNQPQHF.

The chain carries TRBV20-1 and TRBJ2-1; 10 bases are shared with TRBD1. The length of the CDR3 is 11 residues. The germline gives CDR1 DFQATT, CDR2 SNEGSKA (reference sequence). The V and J ends lost 2 bases and 16 bases, in that order; junction bases with no gene match: 5. The DNA for the CDR3 is TGCAGTGCTAGATCAGGGACAGGGGAATTCTTC. Translation gives CSARSGTGEFF.

This chain joins TRBV7-9 and TRBJ2-1, with 13 bases lining up with TRBD2. V gave up 5 bases and J gave up 8 bases; unmatched junction bases: 6. The CDR3 is 15 residues long. Germline V CDR1 and CDR2: SEHNR, FQNEAQ (reference sequence). CDR3 sequence (DNA): TGTGCCAGCAGCCGAGGACTAGCGGGAGTCTATGAGCAGTTCTTC. It is translated as CASSRGLAGVYEQFF.

V and J are TRBV9 and TRBJ1-2; 10 nucleotides line up with TRBD1. The CDR3 totals 15 residues. Germline assignment: CDR1 SGDLS and CDR2 YYNGEE. V was clipped by 0 bases and J by 5 bases; unmatched bases: 4. The CDR3: CASSVATGGAYGYTF. The CDR3 nucleotides read TGTGCCAGCAGCGTAGCGACAGGGGGCGCATATGGCTACACCTTC.

The chain has TRBV7-3 and TRBJ2-3; perhaps TRBD2 as D (6 bases). The CDR3 sequence is 15 residues long. Germline V gives CDR1 SGHTA, CDR2 FQGTGA. With 5 bases removed from V and 3 bases from J, the gap between germline ends came to 15 bases. The CDR3 DNA reads TGTGCCAGCAGCGTGCGGGGCAGCGGAACAGATACGCAGTATTTT. It yields the protein CASSVRGSGTDTQYF.

The table lists this clone with a few counts. This sample includes further DNA sequences coding for the same CDR3. The chain couples TRBV5-1 to TRBJ1-1, with 8 bases lining up with TRBD1. V gave up 4 bases and J gave up 3 bases; unmatched junction bases: 2. The CDR3 spans 13 residues. Germline V lookup: CDR1 SGHRS, CDR2 YFSETQ. The CDR3 spells CASSATGDTEAFF. The CDR3 DNA follows: TGCGCCAGCAGCGCGACAGGGGACACTGAAGCTTTCTTT. Based on the CDR3 plus reference TRBV5-1 and TRBJ1-1, the full variable domain is KAGVTQTPRYLIKTRGQQVTLSCSPISGHRSVSWYQQTPGQGLQFLFEYFSETQRNKGNFPGRFSGRQFSNSRSEMNVSTLELGDSALYLCASSATGDTEAFFGQGTRLTVV.

The gene calls are TRBV28 and TRBJ2-5; 9 bases agree with TRBD2. Trimming took 3 bases from V and 2 from J; bases not matched to a gene: 7. Germline assignment: CDR1 MDHEN and CDR2 SYDVKM. CDR3 length: 16 residues. CDR3 residues: CASSFRLAAVQETQYF. In nucleotides, the CDR3 is TGTGCCAGCAGTTTTAGACTAGCGGCTGTTCAAGAGACCCAGTACTTC.

The chain links TRBV19 to TRBJ2-2; 8 bases align to TRBD2. V trimming: 6 bases; J trimming: 5 bases; junction bases outside the gene matches: 8. CDR1 and CDR2 (germline): LNHDA, SQIVND (reference sequence). CDR3 length: 15 residues. CDR3 region: CASRGGAGETGELFF. The CDR3 DNA follows: TGTGCCAGTAGGGGGGGAGCGGGAGAGACCGGGGAGCTGTTTTTT.

The CDR3: CARGGLAGGRGHEQYF. The DNA of the CDR3 is TGCGCCAGGGGGGGCCTAGCGGGAGGGAGAGGGCACGAGCAGTACTTC. This chain links TRBV5-1 with TRBJ2-7, with 12 bases that match TRBD2. CDR3 size: 16 residues. Per germline, CDR1 SGHRS and CDR2 YFSETQ. With V trimmed by 8 bases and J by 5 bases, 14 bases remained unmatched. The full variable domain, completed using reference TRBV5-1 and TRBJ2-7, is KAGVTQTPRYLIKTRGQQVTLSCSPISGHRSVSWYQQTPGQGLQFLFEYFSETQRNKGNFPGRFSGRQFSNSRSEMNVSTLELGDSALYLCARGGLAGGRGHEQYFGPGTRLTVT.

The chain combines TRBV5-6 with TRBJ2-5; TRBD2 agrees at 9 bases. The DNA end is a closer match to TRBJ2-7, so the J assignment may be wrong. Germline values: CDR1 SGHDT, CDR2 YYEEEE. The CDR3 is 14 residues long. CDR3 nucleotide sequence: TGTGCCAGCAGCTTTGGGACTAGCCGTTACGAGCAGTACTTC. It encodes CASSFGTSRYEQYF.

The V call is TRBV13, the J call TRBJ1-2, with TRBD1 identical over 10 bases. V shed 5 bases, J shed 4 bases, and the junction held 7 bases outside the gene matches. Looked up from germline, CDR1 is PRHDT and CDR2 is FYEKMQ (reference sequence). The CDR3 contains 15 residues. This CDR3 is CASSPGQGGVYGYTF. The CDR3 DNA reads TGTGCCAGCAGCCCTGGACAGGGGGGGGTCTATGGCTACACCTTC.

The chain links TRBV9 to TRBJ2-3; 10 bases are shared with TRBD2. Per the germline V gene, CDR1 is SGDLS and CDR2 is YYNGEE. Germline trimming cut 0 bases from V and 2 bases from J; bases unmatched to any gene: 6. This CDR3 is 17 amino acids long. CDR3 sequence: CASSVAVTSGDTDTQYF. The CDR3 DNA reads as TGTGCCAGCAGCGTAGCGGTAACTAGCGGGGACACAGATACGCAGTATTTT. The full variable domain, rest sourced from reference TRBV9 and TRBJ2-3, is DSGVTQTPKHLITATGQRVTLRCSPRSGDLSVYWYQQSLDQGLQFLIQYYNGEERAKGNILERFSAQQFPDLHSELNLSSLELGDSALYFCASSVAVTSGDTDTQYFGPGTRLTVL.

The chain couples TRBV11-3 to TRBJ2-1, with no clear D. The germline V gene has CDR1 SGHNT and CDR2 YENEEA. Trimming took 5 bases from V and 7 from J, leaving 15 bases between them. This CDR3 region has 14 residues. The CDR3 DNA follows: TGTGCCAGCAGCCATCACACGGAGCGTAATGAGCAGTTCTTC. It specifies CASSHHTERNEQFF.

This clone was recorded a few times. The chain employs TRBV11-2 and TRBJ2-3; 8 nucleotides agree with TRBD2. V gave up 2 bases and J gave up 4 bases; unmatched junction bases: 11. The CDR3 is 17 amino acids. Germline loops: CDR1 SGHAT, CDR2 FQNNGV. The CDR3 DNA sequence: TGTGCCAGCAGCTTATCATTCGGGGGGGCCGAGGCAGATACGCAGTATTTT. Amino acids: CASSLSFGGAEADTQYF.

CDR3 DNA sequence: TGTGCCAGCAGCTTGGGACTAGCGGGAGGGCCGGGGTACTTC. It encodes CASSLGLAGGPGYF. The V and J genes are TRBV7-2 and TRBJ2-7; 16 bases match TRBD2. The CDR3 consists of 14 residues. From germline, CDR1 is SGHTA and CDR2 FQGNSA. V trimming: 3 bases; J trimming: 12 bases; junction bases outside the gene matches: 5.

This clone was recorded only once. This chain joins TRBV7-9 and TRBJ2-7; D is possibly TRBD2 (5 bases). V lost 3 bases, J lost 3 bases, and 9 bases lay in between. CDR3 size: 13 residues. Per the germline V gene, CDR1 is SEHNR and CDR2 is FQNEAQ (reference sequence). The DNA of the CDR3 is TGTGCCAGCAGCTTGGCGGGCAGCTACGAGCAGTACTTC. Amino acids: CASSLAGSYEQYF. The variable domain in full, with the rest retrieved from reference TRBV7-9 and TRBJ2-7, is DTGVSQNPRHKITKRGQNVTFRCDPISEHNRLYWYRQTLGQGPEFLTYFQNEAQLEKSRLLSDRFSAERPKGSFSTLEIQRTEQGDSAMYLCASSLAGSYEQYFGPGTRLTVT.